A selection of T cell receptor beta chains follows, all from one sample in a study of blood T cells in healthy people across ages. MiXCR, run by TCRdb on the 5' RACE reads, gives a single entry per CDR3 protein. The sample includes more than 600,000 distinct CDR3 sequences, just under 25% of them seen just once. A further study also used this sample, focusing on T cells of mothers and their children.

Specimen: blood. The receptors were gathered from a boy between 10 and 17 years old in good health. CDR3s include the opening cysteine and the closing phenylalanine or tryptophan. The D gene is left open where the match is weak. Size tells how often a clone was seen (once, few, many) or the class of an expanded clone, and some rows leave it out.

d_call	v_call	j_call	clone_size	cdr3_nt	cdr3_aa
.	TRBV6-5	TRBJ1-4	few	TGTGCCAGCACTGACGGGTGGAGGGAAAAACTGTTTTTT	CASTDGWREKLFF
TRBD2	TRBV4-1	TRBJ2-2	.	TGCGCCAGCAGCCAAGATCTACTCGGGTTAGCGGGAGCCGGGGAGCTGTTTTTT	CASSQDLLGLAGAGELFF
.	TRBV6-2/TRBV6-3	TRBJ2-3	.	TGTGCCAGCAGGGCGGACAGCGACAGCACAGATACGCAGTATTTT	CASRADSDSTDTQYF
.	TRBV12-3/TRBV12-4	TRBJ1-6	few	TGTGCCAGCAGTACAGGATTCCTCGGGGATAATTCACCCCTCCACTTT	CASSTGFLGDNSPLHF
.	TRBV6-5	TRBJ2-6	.	TGTGCCAGCAGTTACCCCGACGCTTTTGGGGCCAACGTCCTGATTTTC	CASSYPDAFGANVLIF
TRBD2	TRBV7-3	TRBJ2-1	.	TGTGCCAGCAGCCTGACTAGCGGGATATCTGGTGAGCAGTTCTTC	CASSLTSGISGEQFF
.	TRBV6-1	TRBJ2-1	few	TGTGCCAGCAGTCAGGCATGGGAGAGCTCCTACAATGAGCAGTTCTTC	CASSQAWESSYNEQFF
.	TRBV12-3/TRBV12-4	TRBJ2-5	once	TGTGCCAGCAGGGACGGACCTCAAGAGACCCAGTACTTC	CASRDGPQETQYF
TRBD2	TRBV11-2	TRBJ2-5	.	TGTGCCAGCAGCGGCGGGAGTCGAGAAGAGACCCAGTACTTC	CASSGGSREETQYF
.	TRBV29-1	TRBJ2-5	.	TGCAGCGCCAACGGGGCGGAAGGCCAAGAGACCCAGTACTTC	CSANGAEGQETQYF
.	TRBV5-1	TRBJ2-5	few	TGCGCCAGCAGCTTGGAGCTAGGGAACCAAGAGACCCAGTACTTC	CASSLELGNQETQYF
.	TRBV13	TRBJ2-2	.	TGTGCCAGCAGCTCCCACGACAGGAACACCGGGGAGCTGTTTTTT	CASSSHDRNTGELFF
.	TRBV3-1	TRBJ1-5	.	TGTGCCAGCAGCCATGGGGACGGCATGCCCCAGCATTTT	CASSHGDGMPQHF
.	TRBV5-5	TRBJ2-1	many	TGTGCCAGCAGCCTACCTGACAGCTACAATGAGCAGTTCTTC	CASSLPDSYNEQFF
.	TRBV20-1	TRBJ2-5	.	TGCAGTGCTAGAGATCCCCAGGTCGTGTGGGAGACCCAGTACTTC	CSARDPQVVWETQYF
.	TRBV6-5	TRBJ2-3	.	TGTGCCAGCAGTCTTCTAGCCCACGACACAGATACGCAGTATTTT	CASSLLAHDTDTQYF
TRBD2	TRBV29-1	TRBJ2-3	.	TGCAGCGTTTCGGGGGGTCAAAGGGGTACAGATACGCAGTATTTT	CSVSGGQRGTDTQYF
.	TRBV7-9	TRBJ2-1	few	TGTGCCAGCAGCCCGCGGGACTCGAGCTCCTACAATGAGCAGTTCTTC	CASSPRDSSSYNEQFF
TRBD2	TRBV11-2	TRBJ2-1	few	TGTGCCAGCAGCTCACTAGCGGGAGTTGGAAATGAGCAGTTCTTC	CASSSLAGVGNEQFF
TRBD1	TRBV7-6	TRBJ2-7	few	TGTGCCAGCAGCGATTATCCGGCAGGGGGCATGTACGAGCAGTACTTC	CASSDYPAGGMYEQYF
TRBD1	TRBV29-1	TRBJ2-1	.	TGCAGCGTTGAAGGGGACAGCAATGAGCAGTTCTTC	CSVEGDSNEQFF
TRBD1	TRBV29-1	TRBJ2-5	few	TGCAGCGTCCTACAGGGGGAGACCCAGTACTTC	CSVLQGETQYF
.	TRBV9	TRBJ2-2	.	TGTGCCAGCAGCGTTCTAGCAGGAGTAGGCGGGGAGCTGTTTTTT	CASSVLAGVGGELFF
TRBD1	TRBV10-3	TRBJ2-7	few	TGTGCCATCAGTGCGACAGGGACCTCCTACGAGCAGTACTTC	CAISATGTSYEQYF
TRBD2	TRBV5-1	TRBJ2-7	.	TGCGCCAGCAGCTCACCGACTAGCGGGAGGGCCACCACCTACGAGCAGTACTTC	CASSSPTSGRATTYEQYF
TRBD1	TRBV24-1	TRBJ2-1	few	TGTGCCACCAGTGACTTTGGACAGGTAGGGAATGAGCAGTTCTTC	CATSDFGQVGNEQFF
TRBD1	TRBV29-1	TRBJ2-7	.	TGCAGCGTTGAAGGACCTCAGGGGACAGTCGGCGAGCAGTACTTC	CSVEGPQGTVGEQYF
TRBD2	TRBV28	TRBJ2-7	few	TGTGCCAGCAGTCCCCAGGGACTACCCGCCTACGAGCAGTACTTC	CASSPQGLPAYEQYF
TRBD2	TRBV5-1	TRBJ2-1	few	TGCGCCAGCAGGGCCCCGGATACTACTAGCGGGATGTTTGAGCAGTTCTTC	CASRAPDTTSGMFEQFF
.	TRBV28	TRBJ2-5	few	TGTGCCAGCACCGGGGCGGACGGACGACAAGAGACCCAGTACTTC	CASTGADGRQETQYF
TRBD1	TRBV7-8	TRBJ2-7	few	TGTGCCAGCAGCTTTGGACAGGGTAAGACCTACGAGCAGTACTTC	CASSFGQGKTYEQYF
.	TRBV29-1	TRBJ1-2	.	TGCAGCGTTGTCTCGGCAACATCTAACTATGGCTACACCTTC	CSVVSATSNYGYTF
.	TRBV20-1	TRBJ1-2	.	TGCAGTGCTAGAGATCCTACAGGGAGCCTCTATGGCTACACCTTC	CSARDPTGSLYGYTF
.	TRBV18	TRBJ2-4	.	TGTGCCAGCTCACCAGGGGTAGAGCACATTCAGTACTTC	CASSPGVEHIQYF
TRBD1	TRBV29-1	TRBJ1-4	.	TGCAGCGTCCGACAGGGGCCTAATGAAAAACTGTTTTTT	CSVRQGPNEKLFF
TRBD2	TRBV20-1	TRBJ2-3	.	TGCAGTGCTCGACTAGCGGGAGGGCGAGATACGCAGTATTTT	CSARLAGGRDTQYF
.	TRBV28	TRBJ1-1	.	TGTGCCAGCAGTTTGCCCCCGAGGGAGGTCACTGAAGCTTTCTTT	CASSLPPREVTEAFF
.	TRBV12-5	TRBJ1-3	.	TGTGCTAGTGGTCCCGGGACGGGCTCTGGAAACACCATATACTTT	CASGPGTGSGNTIYF
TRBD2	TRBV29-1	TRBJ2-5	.	TGCAGCGTTGAGGGCAGCGGGGGACCAGAGACCCAGTACTTC	CSVEGSGGPETQYF
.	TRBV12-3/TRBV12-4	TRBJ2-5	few	TGTGCCAGCAGTTGGGAGGGGGAGCTTTGGAAGACCCAGTACTTC	CASSWEGELWKTQYF
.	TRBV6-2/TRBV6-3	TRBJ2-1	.	TGTGCCAGCGGGAATTCGAATGAGCAGTTCTTC	CASGNSNEQFF
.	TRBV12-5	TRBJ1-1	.	TGTGCTAGTGGGCAGAACACTGAAGCTTTCTTT	CASGQNTEAFF
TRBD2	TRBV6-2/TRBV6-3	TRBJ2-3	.	TGTGCCAGCAGTTACACCACTCTAGCGGGGGGCACAGATACGCAGTATTTT	CASSYTTLAGGTDTQYF
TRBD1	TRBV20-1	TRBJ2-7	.	TGCAGTGCCCCACCCGGACAGGGGTCGTACGAGCAGCACTTT	CSAPPGQGSYEQHF
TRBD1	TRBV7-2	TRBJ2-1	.	TGTGCCAGCACTCCCAAATCCGGGACAGGGGGCTTAAATGAGCAGTTCTTC	CASTPKSGTGGLNEQFF
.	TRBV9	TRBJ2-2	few	TGTGCCAGCAGCCCACGACAGGCAAACACCGGGGAGCTGTTTTTT	CASSPRQANTGELFF
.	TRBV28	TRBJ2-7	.	TGTGCCAGCAGTTTAGGAGGACGGGGAACCTACGAGCAGTACTTC	CASSLGGRGTYEQYF
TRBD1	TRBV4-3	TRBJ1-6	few	TGCGCCAGCAGCCAAATAAAGGGACAGCAGAATTCACCCCTCCACTTT	CASSQIKGQQNSPLHF
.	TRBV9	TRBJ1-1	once	TGTGCCAGCAGCGTAATCACTATGAACACTGAAGCTTTCTTT	CASSVITMNTEAFF
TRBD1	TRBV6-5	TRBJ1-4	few	TGTGCCAGCAGTTCACAGGGGGCATGGAGTGAAAAACTGTTTTTT	CASSSQGAWSEKLFF
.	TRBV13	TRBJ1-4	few	TGTGCCAGCAGCTGGGACGGTTCCCGAGGAGAACTGTTTTTT	CASSWDGSRGELFF